This T cell receptor (beta chain) appears in the sequencing data of a study of low-dose radiotherapy and immunotherapy resistance in tumors. Study-level information: Cohort 1 was given 0.5 Gy fractions every 2 weeks, 6.5 Gy in total. Treatment consisted of nivolumab 240 mg every two weeks and ipilimumab 1 mg/kg every six weeks, given intravenously to patients.

This CDR3 comprises 19 residues. In germline, CDR1 is SGDLS, CDR2 YYNGEE. The germline V and J ends were trimmed by 0 bases and 5 bases, with 24 bases remaining between them. Qualifying patients carried advanced solid tumors devoid of tumor-infiltrating lymphocytes. TRAV- and TRBV-specific primers were used for first-strand cDNA, which covered alpha and beta chains. It was with a constant-region primer and a V-primer adapter that TCRs were amplified over around 20 PCR cycles. TCRdb called the reads again in MiXCR, with one record for every CDR3 protein. There are roughly 16,000 distinct CDR3 sequences in the sample; 70% occur only once, and under 6.5% lies in the top ten.

The sequence was obtained from a human donor with advanced metastatic prostate, ovarian, gallbladder or colorectal cancer (not recorded which). This table probably holds off-target reads from a library built for another chain. This chain uses TRBV9 with TRBJ2-1, with a tentative D call TRBD2 (6 bases). The CDR3 DNA follows: TGTGCCAGCAGCGTAGAGTTGGGGCTTAAGCTCTCGGGGGACAATGAGCAGTTCTTC. This translates into CASSVELGLKLSGDNEQFF.